This T cell receptor (beta chain) was obtained from a study of cytotoxic CD8 clonotypes in ibrutinib-treated CLL. For the study at large: Patient counts were ten to eleven relapsed/refractory, roughly 16 treatment-naive and about 17 IGHV unmutated.

Study-level findings and limits: Sustained-remission patients were sampled at different times than progressing patients were. Public clonotypes proved infrequent, and on treatment they shrank or remained steady.

Target depth was 1 in 200,000 to 1 in 1 million T cells, about 10x per clonotype. Data came from immunoSEQ multiplex PCR; TCRdb stores just in-frame clones and leaves some out. The sample has roughly 70,000 clones; around nine tenths are singletons. This clone was counted once. Antigen unknown. The TCR was taken from a human donor with chronic lymphocytic leukemia. Sequences were derived from PBMCs, sampled after 12 months of ibrutinib treatment.

CDR3 in amino acids: CASSSSKPNTEAFF. The CDR3 DNA reads as TGTGCCAGCAGCTCCAGTAAGCCGAACACTGAAGCTTTCTTT. The J gene is TRBJ1-1, the V gene TRBV11-3; D not resolved. CDR3 size: 14 residues. V shed 4 bases and J shed 1 base, with 10 bases lying between them. Per the germline V gene, CDR1 is SGHNT and CDR2 is YENEEA.